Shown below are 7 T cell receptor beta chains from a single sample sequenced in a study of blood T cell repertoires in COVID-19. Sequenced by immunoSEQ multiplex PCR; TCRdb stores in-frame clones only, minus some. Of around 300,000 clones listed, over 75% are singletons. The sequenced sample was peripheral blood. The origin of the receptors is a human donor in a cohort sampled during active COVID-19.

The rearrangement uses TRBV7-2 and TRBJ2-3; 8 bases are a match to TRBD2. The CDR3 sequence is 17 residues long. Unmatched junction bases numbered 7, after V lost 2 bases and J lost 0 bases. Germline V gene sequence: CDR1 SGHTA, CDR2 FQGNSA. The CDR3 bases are TGTGCCAGCAGCTTACGCCTAGGCGGGGGGAGCACAGATACGCAGTATTTT. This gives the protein CASSLRLGGGSTDTQYF.

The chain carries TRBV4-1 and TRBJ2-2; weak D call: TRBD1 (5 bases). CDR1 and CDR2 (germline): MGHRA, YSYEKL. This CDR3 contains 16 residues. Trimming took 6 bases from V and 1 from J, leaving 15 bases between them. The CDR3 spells CASRPINTGNTGELFF. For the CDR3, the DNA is TGCGCCAGCAGGCCGATCAATACAGGGAACACCGGGGAGCTGTTTTTT.

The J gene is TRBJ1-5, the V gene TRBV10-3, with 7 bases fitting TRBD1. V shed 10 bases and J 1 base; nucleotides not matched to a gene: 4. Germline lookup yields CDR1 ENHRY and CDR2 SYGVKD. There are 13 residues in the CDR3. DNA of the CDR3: TGTGCCACCCAACAGGGGAGCAATCAGCCCCAGCATTTT. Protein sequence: CATQQGSNQPQHF.

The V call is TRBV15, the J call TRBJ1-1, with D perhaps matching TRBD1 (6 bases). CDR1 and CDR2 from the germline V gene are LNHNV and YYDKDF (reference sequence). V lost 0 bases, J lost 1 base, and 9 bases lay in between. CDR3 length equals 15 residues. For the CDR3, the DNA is TGTGCCACCAGCAGAGACCGGACAGAGAACACTGAAGCTTTCTTT. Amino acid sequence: CATSRDRTENTEAFF.

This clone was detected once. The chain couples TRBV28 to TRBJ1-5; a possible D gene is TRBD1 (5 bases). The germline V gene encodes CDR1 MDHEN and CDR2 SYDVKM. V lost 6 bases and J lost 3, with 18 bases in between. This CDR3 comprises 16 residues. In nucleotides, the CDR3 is TGTGCCAGCAGCTTACCAGGGAGGGTTTCCAATCAGCCCCAGCATTTT. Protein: CASSLPGRVSNQPQHF.

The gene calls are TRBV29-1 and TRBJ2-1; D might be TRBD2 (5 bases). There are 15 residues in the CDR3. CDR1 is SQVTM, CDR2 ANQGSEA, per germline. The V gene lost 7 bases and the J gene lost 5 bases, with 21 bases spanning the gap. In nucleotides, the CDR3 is TGCAGCGCCGGAAGAGGGTTCGGCATGGACAATGAGCAGTTCTTC. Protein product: CSAGRGFGMDNEQFF.

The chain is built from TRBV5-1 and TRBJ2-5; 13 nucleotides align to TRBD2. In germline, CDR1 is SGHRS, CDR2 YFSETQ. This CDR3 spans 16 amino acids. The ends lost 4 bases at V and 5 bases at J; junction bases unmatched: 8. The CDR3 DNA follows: TGCGCCAGCAGCCCAGGGGGACTAGCGGGATCGGAGACCCAGTACTTC. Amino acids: CASSPGGLAGSETQYF.